This TCR beta chain derives from a study of CD8 T cells in Susac syndrome. This clonotype came up once. This CDR3 contains 15 residues. CDR1 is PRHDT and CDR2 is FYEKMQ in the germline V gene (reference sequence). With V trimmed by 7 bases and J by 5 bases, 8 bases remained unmatched. Sequencing of TCR beta, carried out with a high-throughput approach, was applied to CD8+ and CD4+ T cells from the blood. It was negative isolation that provided the CD8+ and CD4+ T cells, whereas TEMRA cells were enriched by FACS. An amount of RNA that ranged from roughly 0.5 to 1 ug was reverse transcribed with random hexamers. Coverage of TCR beta CDR3 amplification by immunoSEQ multiplex PCR extended to 54 Vbeta and 13 Jbeta. TCRdb used MiXCR to reprocess the immunoSEQ multiplex PCR reads, holding one entry per CDR3 protein. The data show 250,000 to 300,000 distinct CDR3 sequences, 70% to 90% seen once.

The clonotype was recovered from a human donor with multiple sclerosis. The genes are TRBV13 and TRBJ2-1, with 10 bases lining up with TRBD2. The sequencing sample was made of CD8+ T cells from PBMCs. The CDR3 DNA is TGTGCCAGCACCCTCTCGGGACTAGCGAACAATGAGCAGTTCTTC. The encoded protein is CASTLSGLANNEQFF.